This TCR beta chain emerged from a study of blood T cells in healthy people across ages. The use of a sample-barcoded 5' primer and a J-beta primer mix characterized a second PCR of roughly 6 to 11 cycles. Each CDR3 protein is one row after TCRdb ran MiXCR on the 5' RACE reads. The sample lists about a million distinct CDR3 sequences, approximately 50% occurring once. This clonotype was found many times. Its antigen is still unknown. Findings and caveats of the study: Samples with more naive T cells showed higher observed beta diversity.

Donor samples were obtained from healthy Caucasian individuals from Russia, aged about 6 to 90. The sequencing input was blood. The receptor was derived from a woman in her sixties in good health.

CDR3: CSVTRLAKNIQYF. CDR3 nucleotide sequence: TGCAGCGTGACGAGGCTAGCCAAAAACATTCAGTACTTC. V and J are TRBV29-1 and TRBJ2-4; no definite D call. CDR3 length equals 13 residues. With 6 bases removed from V and 0 bases from J, the gap between germline ends came to 9 bases. Germline V gene sequence: CDR1 SQVTM, CDR2 ANQGSEA.